The 5 T cell receptor beta chains given below trace back to one sample, sequenced in a study of chemoradiotherapy in HPV16-positive cancers. TCRdb's table, derived via immunoSEQ multiplex PCR, lists solely in-frame clones and lacks some. The data show 30,000 or so clones, 70% to 90% seen once. This sample comprised blood, obtained from a patient who underwent chemoradiotherapy. The receptor set was obtained from a human donor with HPV-associated anogenital cancer.

The CDR3 DNA is TGTGCCAGCAGCCCCGGGAGACTAGACAATGAGCAGTTCTTC. This encodes CASSPGRLDNEQFF. The rearrangement uses TRBV9 and TRBJ2-1; perhaps TRBD2 as D (6 bases). CDR3 size: 14 residues. The germline CDR1 and CDR2 sequences are SGDLS and YYNGEE. The ends were cut back, 4 bases at V and 5 bases at J, with 13 bases in the middle.

This chain joins TRBV29-1 and TRBJ2-5; no definite D call. Germline lookup yields CDR1 SQVTM and CDR2 ANQGSEA. The CDR3 is 10 amino acids. V dropped 6 bases and J dropped 5 bases, with 7 bases sitting between them. CDR3 region: CSVNMETQYF. The CDR3, as DNA: TGCAGCGTCAATATGGAGACCCAGTACTTC.

V is TRBV7-2 and J is TRBJ2-7; D is undetermined. Germline values: CDR1 SGHTA, CDR2 FQGNSA. V lost 6 bases, J lost 0 bases, and 12 bases lay in between. The CDR3 spans 14 residues. In DNA form, the CDR3 reads TGTGCCAGCAGTGTGGGTCCCCTCTCCTACGAGCAGTACTTC. It specifies CASSVGPLSYEQYF. Looking up the rest from reference TRBV7-2 and TRBJ2-7 gives the full variable domain: GAGVSQSPSNKVTEKGKDVELRCDPISGHTALYWYRQSLGQGLEFLIYFQGNSAPDKSGLPSDRFSAERTGGSVSTLTIQRTQQEDSAVYLCASSVGPLSYEQYFGPGTRLTVT.

V and J are TRBV29-1 and TRBJ2-5, with TRBD2 identical over 7 bases. In germline, CDR1 is SQVTM, CDR2 ANQGSEA. The ends lost 6 bases at V and 0 bases at J; junction bases unmatched: 1. The CDR3 sequence is 12 residues long. In DNA form, the CDR3 reads TGCAGCGTAGCGGGGAACCAAGAGACCCAGTACTTC. Translated, it gives CSVAGNQETQYF.

The chain is built from TRBV9 and TRBJ2-3, with D tentatively TRBD1 (6 bases). The V end lost 4 bases, the J end lost 0 bases, and 15 bases lay between the germline ends. The CDR3 sequence is 16 residues long. CDR1 and CDR2 (germline): SGDLS, YYNGEE. The DNA of the CDR3 is TGTGCCAGCAGCCCCCGAGGGGGATCTAGCACAGATACGCAGTATTTT. Residues: CASSPRGGSSTDTQYF.